The clone carrying this T cell receptor beta chain was detected only a few times. This record comes from a study of cytomegalovirus exposure and HLA in healthy donors. The study ran its PCR with 60 Vbeta and 13 Jbeta primers. Generated by immunoSEQ multiplex PCR, the TCRdb table keeps only in-frame clones and is missing some. The sample includes almost 200,000 clones, 75% to 85% of them seen just once. The TCR originated in a male donor in good health and CMV-seropositive. Sequencing was performed on PBMCs.

In DNA form, the CDR3 reads TGTGCCAGCAGGCTTCAAGGACAGGGGGCGAGAGAGCAGTACTTC. This encodes CASRLQGQGAREQYF. The chain links TRBV6-1 to TRBJ2-7, with 11 bases lining up with TRBD1. Germline V CDR1 and CDR2: MNHNS, SASEGT. V dropped 6 bases and J dropped 7; count of bases not matched to a gene: 11. The CDR3 loop spans 15 amino acids.